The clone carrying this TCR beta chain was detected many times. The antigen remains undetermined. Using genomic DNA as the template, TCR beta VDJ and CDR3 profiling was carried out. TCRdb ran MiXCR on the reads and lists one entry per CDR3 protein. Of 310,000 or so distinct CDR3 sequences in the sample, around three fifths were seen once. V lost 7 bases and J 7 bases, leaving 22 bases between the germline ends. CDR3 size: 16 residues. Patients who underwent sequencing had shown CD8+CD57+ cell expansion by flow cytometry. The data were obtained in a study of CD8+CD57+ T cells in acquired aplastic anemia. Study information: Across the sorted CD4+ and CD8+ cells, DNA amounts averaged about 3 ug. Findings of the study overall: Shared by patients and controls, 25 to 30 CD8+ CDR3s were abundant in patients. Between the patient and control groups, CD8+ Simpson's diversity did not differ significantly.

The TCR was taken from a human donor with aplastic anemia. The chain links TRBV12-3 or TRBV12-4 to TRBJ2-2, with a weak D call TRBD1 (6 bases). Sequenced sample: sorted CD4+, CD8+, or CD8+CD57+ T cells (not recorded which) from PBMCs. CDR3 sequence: CASTARYAQGGGELFF. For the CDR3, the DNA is TGTGCCAGCACCGCCCGATACGCACAGGGCGGCGGGGAGCTGTTTTTT.